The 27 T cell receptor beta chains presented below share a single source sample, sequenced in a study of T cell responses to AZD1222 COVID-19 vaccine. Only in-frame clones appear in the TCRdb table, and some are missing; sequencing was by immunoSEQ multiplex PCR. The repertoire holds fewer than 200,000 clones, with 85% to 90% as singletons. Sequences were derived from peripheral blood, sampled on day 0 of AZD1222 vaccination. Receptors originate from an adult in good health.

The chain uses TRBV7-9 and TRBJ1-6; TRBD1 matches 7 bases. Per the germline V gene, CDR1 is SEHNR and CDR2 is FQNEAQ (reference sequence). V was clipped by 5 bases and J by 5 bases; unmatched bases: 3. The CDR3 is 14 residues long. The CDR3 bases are TGTGCCAGCAGCCCGGGACAGAATAATTCACCCCTCCACTTT. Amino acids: CASSPGQNNSPLHF. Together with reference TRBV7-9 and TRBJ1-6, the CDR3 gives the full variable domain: DTGVSQNPRHKITKRGQNVTFRCDPISEHNRLYWYRQTLGQGPEFLTYFQNEAQLEKSRLLSDRFSAERPKGSFSTLEIQRTEQGDSAMYLCASSPGQNNSPLHFGNGTRLTVT.

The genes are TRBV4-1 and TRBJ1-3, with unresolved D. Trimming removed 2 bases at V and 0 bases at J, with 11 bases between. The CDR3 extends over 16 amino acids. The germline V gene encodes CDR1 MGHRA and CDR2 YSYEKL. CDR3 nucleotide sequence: TGCGCCAGCAGCCAACAGAGCGGCCTCTCTGGAAACACCATATATTTT. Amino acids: CASSQQSGLSGNTIYF.

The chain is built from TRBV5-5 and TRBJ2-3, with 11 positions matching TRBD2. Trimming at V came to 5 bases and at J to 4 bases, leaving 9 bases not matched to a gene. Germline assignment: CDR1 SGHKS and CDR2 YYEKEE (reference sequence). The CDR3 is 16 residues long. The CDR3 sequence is CASRAMTSGDADTQYF. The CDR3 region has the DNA TGTGCCAGCAGGGCTATGACTAGCGGGGACGCAGATACGCAGTATTTT.

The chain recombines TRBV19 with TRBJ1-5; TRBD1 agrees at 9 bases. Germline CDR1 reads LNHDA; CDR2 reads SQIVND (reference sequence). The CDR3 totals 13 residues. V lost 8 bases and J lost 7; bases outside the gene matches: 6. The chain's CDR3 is CASGTGTAQPQHF. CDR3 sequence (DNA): TGTGCCAGTGGGACAGGGACGGCCCAGCCCCAGCATTTT.

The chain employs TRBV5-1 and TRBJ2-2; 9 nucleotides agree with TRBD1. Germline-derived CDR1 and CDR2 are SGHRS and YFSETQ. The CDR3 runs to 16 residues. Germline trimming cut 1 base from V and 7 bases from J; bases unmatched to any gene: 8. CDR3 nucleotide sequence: TGCGCCAGCAGCTTGAGACAGGGGGGTATTGACGGGGAGCTGTTTTTT. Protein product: CASSLRQGGIDGELFF.

CDR3 coding DNA: TGTGCCTGGAACCGGGGCTCTGGAAACACCATATATTTT. This codes for CAWNRGSGNTIYF. V usage is TRBV30 and J usage is TRBJ1-3, with D unclear. CDR1 is GTSNPN and CDR2 is SVGIG in the germline V gene (reference sequence). The length of the CDR3 is 13 residues. V dropped 4 bases and J dropped 0 bases, with 7 bases sitting between them. The entire variable domain, with the rest obtained from reference TRBV30 and TRBJ1-3, is as follows: SQTIHQWPATLVQPVGSPLSLECTVEGTSNPNLYWYRQAAGRGLQLLFYSVGIGQISSEVPQNLSASRPQDRQFILSSKKLLLSDSGFYLCAWNRGSGNTIYFGEGSWLTVV.

CDR3 protein: CASSYRTGMYNEQFF. The CDR3 DNA sequence: TGTGCCAGCAGTTATCGGACGGGCATGTACAATGAGCAGTTCTTC. The V gene is TRBV6-5, the J gene TRBJ2-1; D gene uncertain. The V gene lost 3 bases and the J gene lost 4 bases, with 13 bases spanning the gap. The length of the CDR3 is 15 residues. Per the germline V gene, CDR1 is MNHEY and CDR2 is SVGAGI.

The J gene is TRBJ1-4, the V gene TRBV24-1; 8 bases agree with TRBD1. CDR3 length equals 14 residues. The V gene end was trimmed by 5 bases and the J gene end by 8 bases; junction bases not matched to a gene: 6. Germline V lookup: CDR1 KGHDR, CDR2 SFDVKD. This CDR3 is CATSASTGVEKLFF. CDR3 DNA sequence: TGTGCCACCAGTGCCTCGACAGGGGTGGAAAAACTGTTTTTT.

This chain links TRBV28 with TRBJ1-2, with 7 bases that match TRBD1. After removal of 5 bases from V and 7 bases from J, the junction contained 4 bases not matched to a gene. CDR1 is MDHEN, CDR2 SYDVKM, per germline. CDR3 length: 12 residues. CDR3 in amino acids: CASSERQGGYTF. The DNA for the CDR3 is TGTGCCAGCAGTGAAAGACAGGGTGGCTACACCTTC.

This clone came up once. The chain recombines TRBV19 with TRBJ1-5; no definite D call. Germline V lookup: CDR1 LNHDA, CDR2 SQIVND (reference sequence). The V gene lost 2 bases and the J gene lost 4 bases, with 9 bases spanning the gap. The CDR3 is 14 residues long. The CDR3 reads CASSIYGRNQPQHF. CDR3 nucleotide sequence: TGTGCCAGTAGTATATATGGGCGAAATCAGCCCCAGCATTTT.

CDR3 nucleotides: TGTGCCACCAGCAGTGTTGACATTCAGGGGTCCTACGAGCAGTACTTC. Translating it yields CATSSVDIQGSYEQYF. The chain joins TRBV15 to TRBJ2-7; D might be TRBD1 (6 bases). The CDR3 length is 16 residues. V shed 3 bases and J shed 1 base, with 16 bases lying between them. Germline V lookup: CDR1 LNHNV, CDR2 YYDKDF (reference sequence).

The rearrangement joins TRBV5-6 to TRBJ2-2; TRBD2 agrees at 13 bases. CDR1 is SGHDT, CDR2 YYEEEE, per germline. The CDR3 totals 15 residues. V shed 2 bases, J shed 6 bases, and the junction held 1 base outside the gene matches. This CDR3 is CASSLLAGGSGELFF. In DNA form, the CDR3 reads TGTGCCAGCAGCTTACTAGCGGGAGGGTCCGGGGAGCTGTTTTTT. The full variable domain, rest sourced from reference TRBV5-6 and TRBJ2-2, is DAGVTQSPTHLIKTRGQQVTLRCSPKSGHDTVSWYQQALGQGPQFIFQYYEEEERQRGNFPDRFSGHQFPNYSSELNVNALLLGDSALYLCASSLLAGGSGELFFGEGSRLTVL.

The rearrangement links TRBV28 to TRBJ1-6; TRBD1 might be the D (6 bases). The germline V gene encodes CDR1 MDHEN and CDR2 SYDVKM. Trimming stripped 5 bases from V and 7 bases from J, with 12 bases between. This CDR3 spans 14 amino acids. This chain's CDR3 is CASSLVQGNSPLHF. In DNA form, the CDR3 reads TGTGCCAGCAGTCTTGTACAGGGCAATTCACCCCTCCACTTT. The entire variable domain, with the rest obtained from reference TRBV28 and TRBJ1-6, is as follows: DVKVTQSSRYLVKRTGEKVFLECVQDMDHENMFWYRQDPGLGLRLIYFSYDVKMKEKGDIPEGYSVSREKKERFSLILESASTNQTSMYLCASSLVQGNSPLHFGNGTRLTVT.

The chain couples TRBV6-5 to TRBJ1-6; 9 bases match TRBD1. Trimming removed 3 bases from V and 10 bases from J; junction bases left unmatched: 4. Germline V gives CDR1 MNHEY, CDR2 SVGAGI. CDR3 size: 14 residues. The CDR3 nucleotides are TGTGCCAGCAGTTATCAGGACAGGGGCTCACCCCTCCACTTT. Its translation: CASSYQDRGSPLHF.

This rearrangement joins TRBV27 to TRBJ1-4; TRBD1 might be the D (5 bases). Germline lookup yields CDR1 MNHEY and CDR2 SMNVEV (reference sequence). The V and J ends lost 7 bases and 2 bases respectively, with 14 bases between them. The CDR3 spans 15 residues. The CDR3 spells CASNPIRATNEKLFF. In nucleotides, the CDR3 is TGTGCCAGCAACCCCATCAGGGCGACTAATGAAAAACTGTTTTTT.

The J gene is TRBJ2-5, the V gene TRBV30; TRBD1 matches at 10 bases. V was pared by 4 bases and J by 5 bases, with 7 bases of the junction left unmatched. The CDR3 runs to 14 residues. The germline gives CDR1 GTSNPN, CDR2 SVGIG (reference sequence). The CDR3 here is CAWNRQGAWETQYF. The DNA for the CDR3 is TGTGCCTGGAACAGACAGGGGGCATGGGAGACCCAGTACTTC.

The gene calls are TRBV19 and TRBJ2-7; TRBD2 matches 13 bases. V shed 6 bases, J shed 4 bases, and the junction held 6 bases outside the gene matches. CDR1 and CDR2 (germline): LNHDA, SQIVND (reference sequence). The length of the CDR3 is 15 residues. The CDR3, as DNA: TGTGCCAGTAGGCCGGGACTAGCGGGAATGTACGAGCAGTACTTC. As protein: CASRPGLAGMYEQYF.

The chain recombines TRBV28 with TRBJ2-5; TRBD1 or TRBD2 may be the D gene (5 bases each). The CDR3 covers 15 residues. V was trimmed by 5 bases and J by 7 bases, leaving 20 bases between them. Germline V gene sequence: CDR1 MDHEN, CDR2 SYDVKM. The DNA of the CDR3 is TGTGCCAGCAGTCCACCGGGACCCTCGTTGAGGACCCAGTACTTC. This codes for CASSPPGPSLRTQYF. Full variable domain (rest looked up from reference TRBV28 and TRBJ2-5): DVKVTQSSRYLVKRTGEKVFLECVQDMDHENMFWYRQDPGLGLRLIYFSYDVKMKEKGDIPEGYSVSREKKERFSLILESASTNQTSMYLCASSPPGPSLRTQYFGPGTRLLVL.

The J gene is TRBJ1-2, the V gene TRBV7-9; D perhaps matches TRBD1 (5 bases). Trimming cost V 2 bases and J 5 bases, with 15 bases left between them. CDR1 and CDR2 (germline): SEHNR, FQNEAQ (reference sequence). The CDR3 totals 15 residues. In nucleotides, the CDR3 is TGTGCCAGCAGCTTACAGGGAAGGAGCTTTTATGGCTACACCTTC. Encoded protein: CASSLQGRSFYGYTF.

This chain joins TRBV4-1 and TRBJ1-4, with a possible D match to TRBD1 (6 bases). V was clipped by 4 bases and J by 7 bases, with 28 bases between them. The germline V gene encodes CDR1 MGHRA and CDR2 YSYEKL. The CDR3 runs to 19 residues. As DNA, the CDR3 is TGCGCCAGCAGCCCCCAAATAGCGAGAACCACAGGGATGGGTGAAAAACTGTTTTTT. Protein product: CASSPQIARTTGMGEKLFF.

CDR3: CASTPGVRGRYGYTF. The CDR3 DNA reads as TGTGCCAGCACCCCCGGGGTCAGGGGAAGGTATGGCTACACCTTC. V is TRBV6-5 and J is TRBJ1-2, with TRBD1 as a possible D gene (6 bases). Germline V CDR1 and CDR2: MNHEY, SVGAGI. The CDR3 consists of 15 residues. Trimming left V 7 bases short and J 5 bases short, with 20 bases between.

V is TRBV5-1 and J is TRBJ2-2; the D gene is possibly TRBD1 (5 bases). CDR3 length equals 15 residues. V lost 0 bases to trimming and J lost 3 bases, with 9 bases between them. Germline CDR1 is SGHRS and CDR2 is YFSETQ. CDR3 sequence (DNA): TGCGCCAGCAGCTTGGGTCAGGGCGACACCGGGGAGCTGTTTTTT. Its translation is CASSLGQGDTGELFF.

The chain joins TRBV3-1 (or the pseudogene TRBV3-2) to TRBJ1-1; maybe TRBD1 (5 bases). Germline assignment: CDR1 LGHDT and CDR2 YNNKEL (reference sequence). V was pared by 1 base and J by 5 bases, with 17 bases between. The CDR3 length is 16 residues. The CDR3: CASSQGGTGGRTEAFF. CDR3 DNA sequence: TGTGCCAGCAGCCAAGGCGGAACGGGGGGAAGGACTGAAGCTTTCTTT.

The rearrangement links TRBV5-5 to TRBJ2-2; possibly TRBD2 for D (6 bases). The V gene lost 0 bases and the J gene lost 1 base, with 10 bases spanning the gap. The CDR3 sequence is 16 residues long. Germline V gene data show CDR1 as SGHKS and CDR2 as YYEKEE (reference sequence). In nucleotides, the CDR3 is TGTGCCAGCAGCTTGGCGTTAGCGGAGAACACCGGGGAGCTGTTTTTT. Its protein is CASSLALAENTGELFF.

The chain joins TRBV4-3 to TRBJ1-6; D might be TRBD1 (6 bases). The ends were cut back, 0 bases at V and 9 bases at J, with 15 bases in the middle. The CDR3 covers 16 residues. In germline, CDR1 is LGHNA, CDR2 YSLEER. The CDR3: CASSQDYGRGGSPLHF. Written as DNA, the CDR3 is TGCGCCAGCAGCCAAGACTACGGCAGGGGCGGTTCACCCCTCCACTTT.

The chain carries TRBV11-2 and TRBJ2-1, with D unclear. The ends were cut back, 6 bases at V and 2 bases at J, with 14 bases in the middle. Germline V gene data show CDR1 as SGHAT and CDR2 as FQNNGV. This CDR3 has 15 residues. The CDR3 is CASSLIPGAYNEQFF. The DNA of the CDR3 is TGTGCCAGCAGTTTAATTCCCGGCGCCTACAATGAGCAGTTCTTC. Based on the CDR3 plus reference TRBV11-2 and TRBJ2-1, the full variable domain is EAGVAQSPRYKIIEKRQSVAFWCNPISGHATLYWYQQILGQGPKLLIQFQNNGVVDDSQLPKDRFSAERLKGVDSTLKIQPAKLEDSAVYLCASSLIPGAYNEQFFGPGTRLTVL.

Written as DNA, the CDR3 is TGTGCCAGCAGCTTAGCAGGGGACAATTCACCCCTCCACTTT. Residues: CASSLAGDNSPLHF. J is TRBJ1-6 and V is TRBV7-9; possibly TRBD1 for D (5 bases). The germline V gene encodes CDR1 SEHNR and CDR2 FQNEAQ (reference sequence). The length of the CDR3 is 14 residues. V was cut by 0 bases and J by 7 bases, with 7 bases left in between. The full variable domain, with the rest looked up from reference TRBV7-9 and TRBJ1-6, is DTGVSQNPRHKITKRGQNVTFRCDPISEHNRLYWYRQTLGQGPEFLTYFQNEAQLEKSRLLSDRFSAERPKGSFSTLEIQRTEQGDSAMYLCASSLAGDNSPLHFGNGTRLTVT.